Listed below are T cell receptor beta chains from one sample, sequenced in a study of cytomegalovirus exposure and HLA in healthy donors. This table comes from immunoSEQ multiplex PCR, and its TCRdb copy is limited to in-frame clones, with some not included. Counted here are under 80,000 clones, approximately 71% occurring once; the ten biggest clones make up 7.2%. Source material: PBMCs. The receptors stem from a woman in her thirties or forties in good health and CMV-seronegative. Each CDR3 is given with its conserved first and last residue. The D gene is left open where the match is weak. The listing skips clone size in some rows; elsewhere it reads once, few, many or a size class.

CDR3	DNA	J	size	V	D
CASTLGGQGAREFETQYF	TGCGCCAGCACCCTAGGCGGACAGGGGGCGCGGGAGTTTGAGACCCAGTACTTC	TRBJ2-5	few	TRBV5-1	TRBD1
CASSLPEGGAYGGYTF	TGTGCCAGCAGCCTCCCCGAAGGTGGGGCTTATGGTGGCTACACCTTC	TRBJ1-2	.	TRBV28	.
CASTRDGGYGYTF	TGTGCCAGTACCCGGGACGGGGGCTATGGCTACACCTTC	TRBJ1-2	once	TRBV19	.
CASSPHRGDYGYTF	TGTGCCAGCAGCCCCCACAGGGGCGACTATGGCTACACCTTC	TRBJ1-2	once	TRBV7-8	TRBD1
CASSLGWQADTQYF	TGCGCCAGCAGCTTGGGCTGGCAAGCAGATACGCAGTATTTT	TRBJ2-3	.	TRBV5-1	.
CASSQETVHRGHPQHF	TGCGCCAGCAGCCAAGAGACGGTCCACAGGGGACACCCCCAGCATTTT	TRBJ1-5	.	TRBV4-1	TRBD1
CASSSPSGGKPYNEQFF	TGCGCCAGCAGCAGCCCAAGCGGGGGAAAACCCTACAATGAGCAGTTCTTC	TRBJ2-1	.	TRBV5-1	TRBD2
CAWSVRGQGHQPQHF	TGTGCCTGGAGTGTACGGGGACAGGGGCATCAGCCCCAGCATTTT	TRBJ1-5	few	TRBV30	TRBD1
CASRGGRNTEAFF	TGTGCCAGCAGGGGGGGGAGGAACACTGAAGCTTTCTTT	TRBJ1-1	once	TRBV11-2	.
CASFRGYNEQFF	TGTGCCAGCTTTAGGGGATACAATGAGCAGTTCTTC	TRBJ2-1	once	TRBV6-1	.
CASGESGGSGNTIYF	TGTGCCAGCGGAGAGAGCGGGGGCTCTGGAAACACCATATATTTT	TRBJ1-3	.	TRBV7-2	.
CASSERLAGSSYEQYF	TGCGCCAGCAGTGAGAGGCTAGCGGGAAGCTCCTACGAGCAGTACTTC	TRBJ2-7	.	TRBV10-2	TRBD2
CASSSLAGGPKDTQYF	TGCGCCAGCAGCTCCTTAGCGGGAGGGCCTAAAGATACGCAGTATTTT	TRBJ2-3	.	TRBV5-1	TRBD2
CASSIRPGDEQYF	TGTGCCAGCAGCATCCGTCCGGGAGACGAGCAGTACTTC	TRBJ2-7	.	TRBV7-7	.
CASSARDRDSTYF	TGTGCCAGTAGTGCCCGGGACCGGGACAGCACGTACTTC	TRBJ2-7	.	TRBV19	TRBD1
CASSHQENTEAFF	TGTGCCAGCAGCCACCAGGAAAACACTGAAGCTTTCTTT	TRBJ1-1	.	TRBV14	.
CASGGDRDSRRGEKLFF	TGTGCCAGCGGCGGGGACAGGGATTCCCGGCGGGGTGAAAAACTGTTTTTT	TRBJ1-4	.	TRBV9	TRBD1
CASSDRSGGDYNEQFF	TGTGCCAGCAGTGACCGGTCGGGAGGGGATTACAATGAGCAGTTCTTC	TRBJ2-1	few	TRBV6-4	TRBD2
CAIREGGTGELFF	TGTGCCATCCGAGAGGGAGGAACCGGGGAGCTGTTTTTT	TRBJ2-2	.	TRBV10-3	.
CASTVGRGLAPYNEQFF	TGTGCCAGCACAGTAGGTCGGGGACTAGCGCCCTACAATGAGCAGTTCTTC	TRBJ2-1	.	TRBV27	TRBD2
CSAPVEEQGKGRYGYTF	TGCAGCGCCCCCGTGGAGGAGCAGGGGAAGGGACGCTATGGCTACACCTTC	TRBJ1-2	.	TRBV29-1	.
CASSPGLAGAPSSYNEQFF	TGTGCCAGCTCACCCGGACTAGCGGGAGCTCCGAGCTCCTACAATGAGCAGTTCTTC	TRBJ2-1	.	TRBV18	TRBD2
CASSISLTNNEQFF	TGTGCCAGTAGTATTTCGTTGACTAACAATGAGCAGTTCTTC	TRBJ2-1	.	TRBV19	.
CAIRGQGASSGNTIYF	TGTGCCATCAGGGGACAGGGGGCGAGTTCTGGAAACACCATATATTTT	TRBJ1-3	.	TRBV10-3	TRBD1
CASSIEGQFNTEAFF	TGTGCCAGTAGTATAGAGGGACAGTTCAACACTGAAGCTTTCTTT	TRBJ1-1	.	TRBV19	TRBD1
CASSRLAGDTWDEQFF	TGCGCCAGCAGTCGCCTAGCGGGGGATACATGGGATGAGCAGTTCTTC	TRBJ2-1	.	TRBV23-1	TRBD2
CASSNYGQGQETQYF	TGTGCCAGCAGCAACTACGGACAGGGACAAGAGACCCAGTACTTC	TRBJ2-5	.	TRBV7-9	TRBD1
CASSWGQGATEAFF	TGTGCCAGCAGCTGGGGACAGGGGGCTACTGAAGCTTTCTTT	TRBJ1-1	.	TRBV5-8	TRBD1
CASSVHAGSNEQYF	TGTGCCAGCAGCGTTCATGCGGGTAGCAACGAGCAGTACTTC	TRBJ2-7	.	TRBV9	.
CASSEGDRGAYEQYF	TGCGCCAGCAGTGAGGGGGACAGGGGCGCCTACGAGCAGTACTTC	TRBJ2-7	.	TRBV10-1	TRBD1
CASRAGMGGEEQFF	TGTGCCAGCCGAGCGGGGATGGGGGGCGAAGAGCAGTTCTTC	TRBJ2-1	once	TRBV2	.
CASSYRSGQGYNEQFF	TGTGCCAGCAGCTATCGGTCGGGACAGGGCTACAATGAGCAGTTCTTC	TRBJ2-1	.	TRBV5-4	TRBD1
CASSQEWERGGYGYTF	TGCGCCAGCAGCCAAGAATGGGAACGGGGAGGCTATGGCTACACCTTC	TRBJ1-2	.	TRBV4-1	.
CASSEPAGGPNTQYF	TGTGCCAGCAGTGAACCAGCGGGGGGGCCGAATACGCAGTATTTT	TRBJ2-3	.	TRBV6-1	TRBD2
CASSFPLKTGTTYYQPQHF	TGTGCCAGCAGTTTCCCCCTAAAAACCGGGACTACTTATTATCAGCCCCAGCATTTT	TRBJ1-5	.	TRBV28	.
CASSNAGTTYGYTF	TGTGCCAGCAGTAACGCCGGGACAACCTATGGCTACACCTTC	TRBJ1-2	.	TRBV6-5	.
CASSIQLGLGEQFF	TGTGCCAGCAGCATACAGTTAGGTCTTGGCGAGCAGTTCTTC	TRBJ2-1	.	TRBV14	.
CASSPGQSETQYF	TGTGCCAGCAGCCCGGGACAGTCGGAGACCCAGTACTTC	TRBJ2-5	.	TRBV7-2	TRBD1
CASSEGAPRGGYTF	TGTGCCAGCAGTGAAGGGGCCCCGCGGGGAGGCTACACCTTC	TRBJ1-2	.	TRBV6-1	.
CASKESGGLDTQYF	TGTGCCAGCAAGGAGAGCGGGGGCTTGGATACGCAGTATTTT	TRBJ2-3	.	TRBV6-1	TRBD2
CASSPTGGGRGEKLFF	TGCGCCAGCAGCCCGACCGGGGGAGGTAGGGGTGAAAAACTGTTTTTT	TRBJ1-4	.	TRBV5-1	.
CASSLSGTGFANSPLHF	TGTGCCAGCAGTTTATCCGGGACAGGGTTCGCAAATTCACCCCTCCACTTT	TRBJ1-6	.	TRBV27	TRBD1
CASSLRPGGAKLFF	TGTGCCAGCAGTTTAAGGCCGGGAGGGGCAAAACTGTTTTTT	TRBJ1-4	.	TRBV27	.
CASSPKPRLASSSYNEQFF	TGTGCCAGCAGCCCAAAACCCCGACTAGCGTCAAGCTCCTACAATGAGCAGTTCTTC	TRBJ2-1	.	TRBV7-9	TRBD2
CASSQDRPSRYTDTQYF	TGCGCCAGCAGCCAAGATCGGCCTAGCAGATACACAGATACGCAGTATTTT	TRBJ2-3	.	TRBV4-3	.
CASSSQWRNTEAFF	TGTGCCAGCAGCTCCCAATGGAGGAACACTGAAGCTTTCTTT	TRBJ1-1	.	TRBV7-9	.
CAWATGSGYTF	TGTGCCTGGGCGACAGGGTCTGGCTACACCTTC	TRBJ1-2	.	TRBV30	TRBD1
CASSLAGDLTLHF	TGTGCCAGCAGCTTGGCCGGAGACCTCACCCTCCACTTT	TRBJ1-6	.	TRBV5-6	.
CASSPGSLGEQYF	TGCGCCAGCAGCCCGGGGTCATTAGGCGAGCAGTACTTC	TRBJ2-7	.	TRBV5-1	.
CASSESRPPHEQYF	TGCGCCAGCAGCGAGTCTCGTCCCCCTCACGAGCAGTACTTC	TRBJ2-7	.	TRBV5-1	.
CAWSGPRGGVGKLFF	TGTGCCTGGAGTGGCCCCCGGGGGGGGGTGGGGAAGCTGTTTTTT	TRBJ2-2	.	TRBV30	TRBD2
CASSYQTGQETQYF	TGCGCCAGCAGCTACCAGACAGGGCAAGAGACCCAGTACTTC	TRBJ2-5	.	TRBV5-1	TRBD1
CASSLGTGGGELFF	TGTGCCAGCAGCTTAGGCACCGGTGGCGGGGAGCTGTTTTTT	TRBJ2-2	.	TRBV7-6	.
CSVEDHIAGYQETQYF	TGCAGCGTTGAAGATCATATAGCGGGATATCAAGAGACCCAGTACTTC	TRBJ2-5	.	TRBV29-1	TRBD2
CASSLVGRGLISYEQYF	TGTGCCAGCAGCTTAGTAGGCCGCGGCCTTATCTCCTACGAGCAGTACTTC	TRBJ2-7	.	TRBV11-2	.
CASSLVLAGTGELFF	TGTGCCAGCAGCTTAGTGCTAGCGGGCACCGGGGAGCTGTTTTTT	TRBJ2-2	.	TRBV7-2	TRBD2
CASSSGLGGTDTQYF	TGTGCCAGCAGCTCCGGCCTGGGAGGAACAGATACGCAGTATTTT	TRBJ2-3	few	TRBV5-4	.
CAWRARGRGRADTQYF	TGTGCCTGGAGGGCGAGAGGGCGGGGTCGGGCAGATACGCAGTATTTT	TRBJ2-3	.	TRBV30	.
CASSLVVSSYEQYF	TGTGCCAGCAGCTTAGTTGTCTCCTCCTACGAGCAGTACTTC	TRBJ2-7	.	TRBV11-2	.